The 30 T cell receptor beta chains presented below share a single source sample, sequenced in a study of post-analysis software for immune sequencing data. The study, taken as a whole, reports: Among four or five TRBV segments more frequent in patients than controls were TRBV5-6, TRBV5-1 and TRBV20-1.

Prepared TCR beta cDNA libraries contained unique molecular identifiers. TCRdb re-analysed the PCR reads in MiXCR, keeping a single row per CDR3 protein. The profile shows approximately 440,000 distinct CDR3 sequences, around 40% of them singletons. For these receptors, no antigen is known. The sample was blood. Receptors originate from a girl aged 5-17 years with multiple sclerosis.

This clonotype showed up just a few times. This chain links TRBV7-9 with TRBJ2-1; weak D call: TRBD2 (5 bases). The CDR3 contains 17 residues. Germline V CDR1 and CDR2: SEHNR, FQNEAQ (reference sequence). V dropped 2 bases and J dropped 5 bases, with 19 bases sitting between them. The CDR3, as DNA: TGTGCCAGCAGCTTACTCGTCGGTGACGGGGTTAACAATGAGCAGTTCTTC. Its translation is CASSLLVGDGVNNEQFF.

The chain carries TRBV13 and TRBJ2-1; 8 nucleotides align to TRBD2. The CDR3 consists of 17 residues. V was pared by 3 bases and J by 6 bases, with 13 bases of the junction left unmatched. The germline V gene has CDR1 PRHDT and CDR2 FYEKMQ (reference sequence). The CDR3 loop reads CASSFYVLSGSFNEQFF. For the CDR3, the DNA is TGTGCCAGCAGCTTTTATGTTTTAAGCGGGAGTTTCAATGAGCAGTTCTTC.

This chain connects TRBV20-1 to TRBJ2-3; D is undetermined. The CDR3 covers 12 residues. CDR1 and CDR2 (germline): DFQATT, SNEGSKA (reference sequence). Trimming removed 2 bases at V and 5 bases at J, with 8 bases between. The CDR3 nucleotides are TGCAGTGCTAGAAACATTGGAGATACGCAGTATTTT. Its translation: CSARNIGDTQYF.

The chain carries TRBV20-1 and TRBJ1-2, with D possibly being TRBD1 (6 bases). This CDR3 spans 14 amino acids. CDR1 is DFQATT, CDR2 SNEGSKA, per germline (reference sequence). The V gene lost 3 bases and the J gene lost 0 bases, with 11 bases spanning the gap. The CDR3 DNA follows: TGCAGTGCTAGCGGCAGGGGTCCTAACTATGGCTACACCTTC. It codes for CSASGRGPNYGYTF.

The chain employs TRBV7-9 and TRBJ2-7; 11 nucleotides align to TRBD2. The ends lost 1 base at V and 6 bases at J; junction bases unmatched: 5. The germline V gene encodes CDR1 SEHNR and CDR2 FQNEAQ (reference sequence). This CDR3 has 15 residues. The CDR3 nucleotides read TGTGCCAGCAGCTTAGAAACTAGCGGGAGTCCCGAGCAGTACTTC. Translated: CASSLETSGSPEQYF.

The chain links TRBV24-1 to TRBJ2-5; D is perhaps TRBD2 (5 bases). Germline V gene data show CDR1 as KGHDR and CDR2 as SFDVKD. V was pared by 3 bases and J by 5 bases, with 12 bases between. The CDR3 is 14 residues long. The CDR3 reads CATSDPKGAETQYF. The CDR3 bases are TGTGCCACCAGTGATCCCAAGGGAGCGGAGACCCAGTACTTC.

There are a few counts of this clonotype. V usage is TRBV24-1 and J usage is TRBJ2-7; D possibly corresponds to TRBD2 (6 bases). V dropped 1 base and J dropped 5 bases, with 8 bases sitting between them. The CDR3 is 13 amino acids. Looked up from germline, CDR1 is KGHDR and CDR2 is SFDVKD. The CDR3 coding sequence is TGTGCCACCAGTGATTTTGCGGGGAACGAGCAGTACTTC. This gives the protein CATSDFAGNEQYF.

V gene TRBV20-1 combines with J gene TRBJ2-3; 12 bases align to TRBD2. This CDR3 has 15 residues. The J segment lost 4 bases and the V segment lost 3 bases, leaving 5 bases of the junction unmatched. CDR1 is DFQATT, CDR2 SNEGSKA, per germline (reference sequence). The CDR3 loop is CSASRLAGGPDTQYF. The CDR3 coding sequence is TGCAGTGCTAGTCGGCTAGCGGGAGGGCCAGATACGCAGTATTTT.

This clonotype was picked up a small number of times. The chain joins TRBV4-1 to TRBJ2-7; D not resolved. Germline-derived CDR1 and CDR2 are MGHRA and YSYEKL. This CDR3 contains 15 residues. V shed 1 base and J shed 3 bases, with 13 bases lying between them. The CDR3 region is CASSQGLALGYEQYF. CDR3 DNA sequence: TGCGCCAGCAGCCAAGGTTTGGCTTTAGGCTACGAGCAGTACTTC.

J is TRBJ1-1 and V is TRBV7-2; D gene uncertain. The V gene lost 5 bases and the J gene lost 4 bases, with 11 bases spanning the gap. This CDR3 region has 13 residues. The germline CDR1 and CDR2 sequences are SGHTA and FQGNSA. CDR3 nucleotide sequence: TGTGCCAGCAGCCTCGCAGTGGGCACTGAAGCTTTCTTT. Encoded protein: CASSLAVGTEAFF.

This clonotype has a handful of counts. The chain links TRBV12-3 or TRBV12-4 to TRBJ2-3, with D hard to call. The CDR3 consists of 12 residues. With 10 bases removed from V and 5 bases from J, the gap between germline ends came to 13 bases. The CDR3, as DNA: TGTGCCATCCAGCAGCGAGAAGATACGCAGTATTTT. It is translated as CAIQQREDTQYF.

The chain joins TRBV28 to TRBJ2-3; D is perhaps TRBD2 (5 bases). Germline V CDR1 and CDR2: MDHEN, SYDVKM. This CDR3 region has 12 residues. The V end lost 5 bases, the J end lost 4 bases, and 7 bases lay between the germline ends. The DNA for the CDR3 is TGTGCCAGCAGTAGCGGTCCAGATACGCAGTATTTT. It is translated as CASSSGPDTQYF.

This chain links TRBV6-5 with TRBJ2-3, with D possibly called TRBD1 or TRBD2 (5 bases each). V dropped 1 base and J dropped 1 base, with 12 bases sitting between them. The CDR3 runs to 16 residues. Germline assignment: CDR1 MNHEY and CDR2 SVGAGI. CDR3 coding DNA: TGTGCCAGCAGTTACTACTCCGGGGCCCGCACAGATACGCAGTATTTT. Its translation is CASSYYSGARTDTQYF.

The genes are TRBV29-1 and TRBJ1-2; 9 nucleotides align to TRBD1. The V and J ends lost 2 bases and 6 bases, in that order; junction bases with no gene match: 1. Germline V lookup: CDR1 SQVTM, CDR2 ANQGSEA. CDR3 length: 12 amino acids. In nucleotides, the CDR3 is TGCAGCGTTGAAAGGGACAGGGATGGCTACACCTTC. Its protein is CSVERDRDGYTF.

V and J are TRBV5-1 and TRBJ2-1, with D uncertain. V was clipped by 0 bases and J by 5 bases, with 15 bases between them. The germline V gene has CDR1 SGHRS and CDR2 YFSETQ. There are 16 residues in the CDR3. CDR3 sequence reads: CASSLGSGPRDNEQFF. The CDR3 region has the DNA TGCGCCAGCAGCTTGGGTTCCGGGCCTAGGGACAATGAGCAGTTCTTC.

The chain is built from TRBV11-1 and TRBJ2-1; 8 bases match TRBD2. CDR3 length equals 14 residues. Germline CDR1 is SGHAT and CDR2 is FQDESV (reference sequence). The junction had 7 bases not matched to a gene; V was cut back by 5 bases and J by 7 bases. The CDR3 nucleotides are TGTGCCAGCAGCCAGAGCGGGAGCGTAAATGAGCAGTTCTTC. Amino acid sequence: CASSQSGSVNEQFF.

This chain connects TRBV5-1 to TRBJ2-5; D unresolved. V was clipped by 1 base and J by 0 bases, with 7 bases between them. Germline CDR1 reads SGHRS; CDR2 reads YFSETQ. The length of the CDR3 is 14 residues. The CDR3 reads CASSLSSYQETQYF. The DNA of the CDR3 is TGCGCCAGCAGCTTGTCGTCCTACCAAGAGACCCAGTACTTC.

The DNA of the CDR3 is TGTGCCAGCAGCTTGGACGGAACGTACCAAGAGACCCAGTACTTC. Translated: CASSLDGTYQETQYF. The chain recombines TRBV7-9 with TRBJ2-5; D is unresolved. The germline V and J ends were trimmed by 3 bases and 0 bases, with 11 bases remaining between them. CDR1 is SEHNR, CDR2 FQNEAQ, per germline (reference sequence). The CDR3 loop spans 15 amino acids.

Points on this clonotype: With a much larger clone just one base away, this may be a read error. The rearrangement uses TRBV9 and TRBJ2-5; 12 positions agree with TRBD2. CDR3 length equals 17 residues. CDR1 and CDR2 (germline): SGDLS, YYNGEE. The ends lost 4 bases at V and 11 bases at J; junction bases unmatched: 18. In nucleotides, the CDR3 is TGTGCCAGCAGCCAGGGTCCGACTAGCGGGAGTAGCAATGAGCAGTACTTC. Its translation: CASSQGPTSGSSNEQYF.

This clonotype was observed a few times. The chain combines TRBV5-1 with TRBJ2-1; the match to TRBD2 covers 11 bases. Germline CDR1 is SGHRS and CDR2 is YFSETQ. Germline trimming cut 2 bases from V and 0 bases from J; bases unmatched to any gene: 4. This CDR3 spans 17 amino acids. The CDR3 DNA is TGCGCCAGCAGCTTAGTCACTAGCGGGAGCTCCTACAATGAGCAGTTCTTC. Translated: CASSLVTSGSSYNEQFF.

This clonotype occurred a few times. The rearrangement joins TRBV5-1 to TRBJ2-1; D perhaps matches TRBD2 (5 bases). Germline V gene data show CDR1 as SGHRS and CDR2 as YFSETQ. This CDR3 is 13 amino acids long. The V end was cut by 6 bases, the J end by 8 bases, with 15 bases between. The DNA of the CDR3 is TGCGCCAGCAATCTAGGAGGTCCGGATGAGCAGTTCTTC. Its translation is CASNLGGPDEQFF. Based on the CDR3 plus reference TRBV5-1 and TRBJ2-1, the full variable domain is KAGVTQTPRYLIKTRGQQVTLSCSPISGHRSVSWYQQTPGQGLQFLFEYFSETQRNKGNFPGRFSGRQFSNSRSEMNVSTLELGDSALYLCASNLGGPDEQFFGPGTRLTVL.

The chain is built from TRBV20-1 and TRBJ2-5; D gene uncertain. Germline assignment: CDR1 DFQATT and CDR2 SNEGSKA (reference sequence). The CDR3 totals 14 residues. V was trimmed by 6 bases and J by 0 bases, leaving 14 bases between them. The CDR3 coding sequence is TGCAGTGCAGCCCTGGACCTGAACCAAGAGACCCAGTACTTC. This gives the protein CSAALDLNQETQYF.

The V call is TRBV5-4, the J call TRBJ2-4; D perhaps matches TRBD1 (6 bases). The end of the DNA aligns better with TRBJ2-5, so the J call may be wrong. The V gene's germline CDR1 is SGHNT and CDR2 YYREEE (reference sequence). CDR3 length equals 14 residues. The CDR3 reads CASGRRTEQETQYF. The DNA for the CDR3 is TGTGCCAGCGGCCGTCGGACAGAGCAAGAGACCCAGTACTTC.

The chain recombines TRBV12-3 or TRBV12-4 with TRBJ2-6, with TRBD1 matching over 8 bases. The CDR3 spans 21 residues. Germline trimming cut 8 bases from V and 3 bases from J; bases unmatched to any gene: 24. The CDR3 is CASDGPSYGDRTRIGANVLTF. The CDR3 nucleotides are TGTGCCAGCGACGGGCCCTCATACGGGGACAGGACGCGCATTGGGGCCAACGTCCTGACTTTC.

The chain carries TRBV7-9 and TRBJ2-7; 9 bases align to TRBD2. The CDR3 loop spans 14 amino acids. V was pared by 5 bases and J by 7 bases, with 9 bases of the junction left unmatched. CDR1 and CDR2 (germline): SEHNR, FQNEAQ (reference sequence). As DNA, the CDR3 is TGTGCCAGCAGCAGTGCCGGGGGACTAGCAGAGCAGTACTTC. Translating gives CASSSAGGLAEQYF.

This clonotype was detected only a few times. CDR3 region: CASSYSRENEQFF. CDR3 DNA sequence: TGTGCCAGCAGTTACTCCCGGGAGAATGAGCAGTTCTTC. J is TRBJ2-1 and V is TRBV6-6; maybe TRBD2 (6 bases). V lost 0 bases and J 7 bases, leaving 7 bases between the germline ends. This CDR3 contains 13 residues. CDR1 MNHNY and CDR2 SVGAGI come from the germline V gene (reference sequence).

In this sample, this clonotype turned up a few times. The chain has TRBV28 and TRBJ2-7; D is undetermined. Germline CDR1 is MDHEN and CDR2 is SYDVKM. The ends were cut back, 2 bases at V and 2 bases at J, with 4 bases in the middle. This CDR3 is built from 12 residues. CDR3 loop: CASSLQTYEQYF. The CDR3 coding sequence is TGTGCCAGCAGTTTACAGACCTACGAGCAGTACTTC.

CDR3 sequence: CSVEDTREVYNEQFF. The CDR3 nucleotides are TGCAGCGTTGAAGATACAAGGGAGGTATACAATGAGCAGTTCTTC. V and J are TRBV29-1 and TRBJ2-1; a weak D match, TRBD2 (6 bases). V lost 0 bases to trimming and J lost 4 bases, with 13 bases between them. There are 15 residues in the CDR3. The germline gives CDR1 SQVTM, CDR2 ANQGSEA.

V usage is TRBV7-2 and J usage is TRBJ2-6; 9 bases are shared with TRBD1. Trimming at V came to 5 bases and at J to 0 bases, leaving 8 bases not matched to a gene. In germline, CDR1 is SGHTA, CDR2 FQGNSA. The CDR3 runs to 18 residues. The CDR3: CASSPVGTGISGANVLTF. The DNA for the CDR3 is TGTGCCAGCAGCCCCGTCGGGACAGGGATCTCTGGGGCCAACGTCCTGACTTTC.

This clonotype has a handful of counts. The CDR3 coding sequence is TGCAGTGCTACTCTCTCCTACGAGCAGTACTTC. This sequence encodes CSATLSYEQYF. The chain employs TRBV20-1 and TRBJ2-7; D gene unclear. The germline V and J ends were trimmed by 4 bases and 0 bases, with 4 bases remaining between them. The CDR3 is made up of 11 amino acids. Germline CDR1 and CDR2: DFQATT and SNEGSKA (reference sequence).